The next 25 T cell receptor beta chains were all read from a single sample in a study of CD8+CD57+ T cells in acquired aplastic anemia. The template for TCR beta VDJ and CDR3 sequence profiling was genomic DNA. TCRdb re-called the reads through MiXCR, storing one row per CDR3 protein. The sample gives some 120,000 distinct CDR3 sequences, around 46% of which show up once; 2% to 3% is in the top ten. The sequencing input was sorted CD4+, CD8+, or CD8+CD57+ T cells (not recorded which) from PBMCs. These receptors were collected from a human donor in good health, serving as a control.

This clonotype was seen at least ten times. This chain connects TRBV7-2 to TRBJ1-2, with TRBD1 identical over 9 bases. The trim removed 0 bases at V and 5 bases at J, leaving 4 bases unmatched. CDR3 length equals 15 residues. Germline V gene data show CDR1 as SGHTA and CDR2 as FQGNSA. The CDR3, as DNA: TGTGCCAGCAGCTTAGCGCCAGGACAGGGGTATGGCTACACCTTC. Protein sequence: CASSLAPGQGYGYTF.

This clonotype showed up just a few times. The chain recombines TRBV7-7 with TRBJ2-2; 11 bases fit TRBD2. V was clipped by 4 bases and J by 5 bases; unmatched bases: 6. Germline V gene sequence: CDR1 SSHAT, CDR2 FNYEAQ (reference sequence). This CDR3 contains 16 residues. CDR3 sequence (DNA): TGTGCCAGCAGCTCGACAGGGACTAGCGGAACCGGGGAGCTGTTTTTT. This codes for CASSSTGTSGTGELFF. Combining the CDR3 with reference TRBV7-7 and TRBJ2-2 gives the whole variable domain GAGVSQSPRYKVTKRGQDVTLRCDPISSHATLYWYQQALGQGPEFLTYFNYEAQPDKSGLPSDRFSAERPEGSISTLTIQRTEQRDSAMYRCASSSTGTSGTGELFFGEGSRLTVL.

The chain combines TRBV19 with TRBJ2-7; D remains ambiguous. Germline assignment: CDR1 LNHDA and CDR2 SQIVND (reference sequence). This CDR3 region has 12 residues. Trimming took off 4 bases at V and 2 bases at J, with 6 bases between the two ends. CDR3 nucleotide sequence: TGTGCCAGTAGTAGCCAGGCCTACGAGCAGTACTTC. Its protein is CASSSQAYEQYF.

The CDR3 sequence: CASSLLPNSPLHF. DNA for the CDR3: TGTGCCAGCAGCTTACTCCCGAATTCACCCCTCCACTTT. The chain recombines TRBV11-3 with TRBJ1-6; D gene ambiguous. V was shortened by 2 bases and J by 7 bases, with 6 bases between the two germline ends. Germline V lookup: CDR1 SGHNT, CDR2 YENEEA. The CDR3 has 13 amino acids.

This clonotype has just a few counts. The chain uses TRBV11-1 and TRBJ1-5, with unresolved D. Germline lookup yields CDR1 SGHAT and CDR2 FQDESV (reference sequence). The V end was cut by 3 bases, the J end by 5 bases, with 8 bases between. CDR3 length: 13 residues. DNA of the CDR3: TGTGCCAGCAGCTTGTTGGCGGATCAGCCCCAGCATTTT. Amino acids: CASSLLADQPQHF.

This clonotype was picked up many times. This rearrangement joins TRBV11-1 to TRBJ1-2; D not resolved. CDR3 length: 20 residues. Germline V gene lookup returns CDR1 SGHAT and CDR2 FQDESV (reference sequence). V was pared by 7 bases and J by 2 bases, with 32 bases between. The CDR3 is CASTFLLGSLKVGRNYGYTF. In nucleotides, the CDR3 is TGTGCCAGCACCTTTTTGCTGGGTTCCCTGAAGGTCGGACGGAACTATGGCTACACCTTC.

The chain joins TRBV11-1 to TRBJ2-7; maybe TRBD1 (6 bases). The CDR3 covers 18 residues. V dropped 0 bases and J dropped 2 bases, with 20 bases sitting between them. Germline loops: CDR1 SGHAT, CDR2 FQDESV (reference sequence). DNA for the CDR3: TGTGCCAGCAGCTTAGCGATCCTCGGACAGAAAGGAACCTACGAGCAGTACTTC. Amino acid sequence: CASSLAILGQKGTYEQYF. Supplemented by reference TRBV11-1 and TRBJ2-7, the full variable domain reads EAEVAQSPRYKITEKSQAVAFWCDPISGHATLYWYRQILGQGPELLVQFQDESVVDDSQLPKDRFSAERLKGVDSTLKIQPAELGDSAMYLCASSLAILGQKGTYEQYFGPGTRLTVT.

The chain recombines TRBV5-1 with TRBJ1-5, with TRBD1 as a possible D gene (5 bases). V lost 4 bases and J 3 bases, leaving 14 bases between the germline ends. Per the germline V gene, CDR1 is SGHRS and CDR2 is YFSETQ. There are 15 residues in the CDR3. CDR3: CASSPEEGLNQPQHF. CDR3 bases: TGCGCCAGCAGCCCGGAGGAGGGACTCAATCAGCCCCAGCATTTT.

This clonotype was found many times. The genes are TRBV11-2 and TRBJ1-1; D gene ambiguous. Trimming stripped 2 bases from V and 6 bases from J, with 10 bases between. Germline V gene sequence: CDR1 SGHAT, CDR2 FQNNGV. CDR3 length: 13 amino acids. The CDR3 is CASSLPLLSEAFF. CDR3 sequence (DNA): TGTGCCAGCAGCTTACCTCTACTCTCTGAAGCTTTCTTT. Full variable domain (missing parts from reference TRBV11-2 and TRBJ1-1): EAGVAQSPRYKIIEKRQSVAFWCNPISGHATLYWYQQILGQGPKLLIQFQNNGVVDDSQLPKDRFSAERLKGVDSTLKIQPAKLEDSAVYLCASSLPLLSEAFFGQGTRLTVV.

This clonotype occurred many times. V usage is TRBV20-1 and J usage is TRBJ1-3, with 7 bases identical to TRBD1. The V segment lost 2 bases and the J segment 5 bases; nucleotides outside the gene matches: 9. The CDR3 spans 15 residues. Per the germline V gene, CDR1 is DFQATT and CDR2 is SNEGSKA (reference sequence). For the CDR3, the DNA is TGCAGTGCTAGACTAAAAGACAGGGAAAGAAACACCATATATTTT. Its translation is CSARLKDRERNTIYF.

This clonotype was detected many times. The chain recombines TRBV6-2 or TRBV6-3 with TRBJ1-5; 10 nucleotides align to TRBD1. This CDR3 region has 18 residues. CDR1 is MNHEY and CDR2 is SVGEGT in the germline V gene. With V trimmed by 2 bases and J by 2 bases, 9 bases remained unmatched. CDR3 sequence (DNA): TGTGCCAGCAGTTACGCATCACCGGGACAGGGGCGCAATCAGCCCCAGCATTTT. Translated, it gives CASSYASPGQGRNQPQHF.

The table lists this clonotype with many counts. V gene TRBV7-2 combines with J gene TRBJ1-3, with D possibly TRBD1 on 5 matching bases. The CDR3 runs 15 residues. The germline V gene encodes CDR1 SGHTA and CDR2 FQGNSA. V lost 2 bases and J lost 2, with 10 bases in between. This chain's CDR3 is CASSLQGRTGNTIYF. The CDR3 region has the DNA TGTGCCAGCAGCTTACAGGGTCGGACTGGAAACACCATATATTTT. The full variable domain, rest sourced from reference TRBV7-2 and TRBJ1-3, is GAGVSQSPSNKVTEKGKDVELRCDPISGHTALYWYRQSLGQGLEFLIYFQGNSAPDKSGLPSDRFSAERTGGSVSTLTIQRTQQEDSAVYLCASSLQGRTGNTIYFGEGSWLTVV.

The V call is TRBV25-1, the J call TRBJ2-7, with 8 bases fitting TRBD1. V was pared by 3 bases and J by 6 bases, with 13 bases of the junction left unmatched. The germline V gene has CDR1 MGHDK and CDR2 SYGVNS. There are 16 residues in the CDR3. The CDR3 loop reads CASSDPRRTGSGEQYF. As DNA, the CDR3 is TGTGCCAGCAGTGATCCAAGAAGGACAGGGAGTGGCGAGCAGTACTTC.

This clonotype was observed many times. V and J are TRBV11-1 and TRBJ2-1; 16 bases map to TRBD2. V trimming: 3 bases; J trimming: 4 bases; junction bases outside the gene matches: 3. CDR1 SGHAT and CDR2 FQDESV come from the germline V gene (reference sequence). The CDR3 contains 17 residues. CDR3 protein: CASSFGTSGGAYNEQFF. CDR3 nucleotide sequence: TGTGCCAGCAGCTTCGGGACTAGCGGGGGGGCTTACAATGAGCAGTTCTTC. The variable domain in full, with the rest retrieved from reference TRBV11-1 and TRBJ2-1, is EAEVAQSPRYKITEKSQAVAFWCDPISGHATLYWYRQILGQGPELLVQFQDESVVDDSQLPKDRFSAERLKGVDSTLKIQPAELGDSAMYLCASSFGTSGGAYNEQFFGPGTRLTVL.

This clonotype has at least ten counts. The V and J genes are TRBV5-4 and TRBJ1-3; 11 bases map to TRBD1. Germline values: CDR1 SGHNT, CDR2 YYREEE (reference sequence). Trimming took 1 base from V and 8 from J; bases not matched to a gene: 2. This CDR3 contains 14 residues. CDR3 in amino acids: CASSLRDRGDTIYF. The CDR3 nucleotides are TGTGCCAGCAGCTTGCGGGACAGGGGGGACACCATATATTTT.

The genes are TRBV2 and TRBJ1-2; possibly TRBD1 for D (5 bases). V gave up 8 bases and J gave up 8 bases, with 21 bases separating them. The CDR3 contains 14 residues. Germline CDR1 SNHLY, CDR2 FYNNEI. The DNA of the CDR3 is TGTGCCAGCCTAACCCTAGACAGAGGTCGAGGCTACACCTTC. It translates to CASLTLDRGRGYTF.

The chain joins TRBV10-3 to TRBJ1-2; D possibly corresponds to TRBD1 (6 bases). Trimming took 5 bases from V and 5 from J, leaving 12 bases between them. The CDR3 is 13 amino acids. Germline V CDR1 and CDR2: ENHRY, SYGVKD. The CDR3 DNA sequence: TGTGCCATCAGTAGGGGGGATGGATATGGCTACACCTTC. Translation: CAISRGDGYGYTF.

At least ten counts were recorded for this clonotype. The CDR3 loop reads CASRPGTDDNEQFF. The CDR3 nucleotides read TGTGCCAGCCGACCCGGGACCGATGATAATGAGCAGTTCTTC. The genes are TRBV19 and TRBJ2-1; D might be TRBD1 or TRBD2, each matching 5 bases. The CDR3 contains 14 residues. Germline CDR1 and CDR2: LNHDA and SQIVND (reference sequence). The ends were cut back, 9 bases at V and 7 bases at J, with 19 bases in the middle. The full variable domain, with the rest looked up from reference TRBV19 and TRBJ2-1, is DGGITQSPKYLFRKEGQNVTLSCEQNLNHDAMYWYRQDPGQGLRLIYYSQIVNDFQKGDIAEGYSVSREKKESFPLTVTSAQKNPTAFYLCASRPGTDDNEQFFGPGTRLTVL.

This clonotype was counted only a few times. The chain links TRBV29-1 to TRBJ2-5; tentatively, D is TRBD2 (5 bases). The CDR3 extends over 11 amino acids. Germline V gene sequence: CDR1 SQVTM, CDR2 ANQGSEA. Trimming took off 8 bases at V and 6 bases at J, with 13 bases between the two ends. CDR3 DNA: TGCAGCCATAGGTGGGAGCAGACCCAGTACTTC. Residues: CSHRWEQTQYF.

The DNA for the CDR3 is TGTGCCAGCAGCTTAATGGGACAGGTAACAGATACGCAGTATTTT. Its translation: CASSLMGQVTDTQYF. The rearrangement joins TRBV11-2 to TRBJ2-3; 8 bases fit TRBD1. After removal of 2 bases from V and 3 bases from J, the junction contained 4 bases not matched to a gene. This CDR3 is built from 15 residues. From germline, CDR1 is SGHAT and CDR2 FQNNGV.

This clonotype has only a few counts. This sequence joins TRBV24-1 and TRBJ2-5; 11 bases agree with TRBD1. V lost 4 bases, J lost 5 bases, and 8 bases stayed unmatched. The germline CDR1 and CDR2 sequences are KGHDR and SFDVKD. The CDR3 spans 16 residues. CDR3 sequence reads: CATSDRGQGAVETQYF. As DNA, the CDR3 is TGTGCCACCAGTGACCGAGGACAGGGGGCAGTTGAGACCCAGTACTTC.

This clonotype occurred many times. The V and J genes are TRBV9 and TRBJ1-2; 9 bases align to TRBD1. V dropped 0 bases and J dropped 3; count of bases not matched to a gene: 6. CDR3 length: 16 residues. Germline V gene lookup returns CDR1 SGDLS and CDR2 YYNGEE. CDR3 protein: CASSVGGTGGDYGYTF. The DNA of the CDR3 is TGTGCCAGCAGCGTAGGGGGAACAGGGGGCGACTATGGCTACACCTTC.

This clonotype has at least ten counts. This chain connects TRBV3-1 to TRBJ2-6; 7 bases map to TRBD1. The ends lost 4 bases at V and 0 bases at J; junction bases unmatched: 9. CDR3 size: 18 residues. From germline, CDR1 is LGHDT and CDR2 YNNKEL (reference sequence). The CDR3 DNA sequence: TGTGCCAGCAGCCTCATCGACAGGGTAAGCTCTGGGGCCAACGTCCTGACTTTC. It yields the protein CASSLIDRVSSGANVLTF.

This sequence joins TRBV29-1 and TRBJ1-2; D uncertain. The CDR3 sequence is 14 residues long. The germline V gene encodes CDR1 SQVTM and CDR2 ANQGSEA. V was trimmed by 3 bases and J by 7 bases, leaving 18 bases between them. CDR3 nucleotide sequence: TGCAGCGTTGATAGGGATAGGTCCGGAGGTGGCTACACCTTC. Its protein product is CSVDRDRSGGGYTF.

This clonotype was recorded many times. This may come from a read error, since a much larger clone is one base off. The chain links TRBV11-3 to TRBJ1-1; weak D call: TRBD1 (5 bases). The germline CDR1 and CDR2 sequences are SGHNT and YENEEA. The CDR3 loop spans 13 amino acids. CDR3 in amino acids: CASSRGADTEALF. For the CDR3, the DNA is TGTGCCAGCAGCAGGGGCGCGGACACTGAAGCTCTCTTT.